The entry below describes one T cell receptor beta chain. The data belong to a study of blood T cell repertoires in COVID-19. In the original analysis: Nucleated cell counts were estimated from reference gene primer amplification. Profiled with immunoSEQ multiplex PCR; TCRdb holds only in-frame clones, not every one. V, J and clone size were drawn from that table, and D and trimming were deduced from the DNA. The sample includes about 170,000 clones, around three quarters of them seen just once. The age range of participants was about 18 to 90 years, with residence in about 25 US areas. The CDR3 is 11 amino acids. V lost 3 bases to trimming and J lost 8 bases, with 4 bases between them.

The TCR originated in a woman in her 70s in a cohort exposed to, infected with or recovered from COVID-19 (not recorded which). Sample: PBMCs or T cells enriched from blood (not recorded which). The chain uses TRBV12-3 or TRBV12-4 and TRBJ2-2; D is uncertain. This CDR3 reads CASSLLGELFF. In DNA form, the CDR3 reads TGTGCCAGCAGTTTGCTAGGGGAGCTGTTTTTT.